This is a list of T cell receptor beta chains from one sample in a study of blood T cell repertoires in COVID-19. This table comes from immunoSEQ multiplex PCR, and its TCRdb copy is limited to in-frame clones, with some not included. The sample shows 350,000 to 400,000 clones, roughly 90% of them seen only once. The specimen was PBMCs or T cells enriched from blood (not recorded which). Source of these receptors: a woman aged 25 to 39 with acute COVID-19. Both conserved end residues are part of each CDR3. Fields, in order: V gene, D gene, J gene, clone size, CDR3 DNA, CDR3 protein. D genes are given only for firm matches. Clone sizes are given selectively: once, few, many, or a class where the clone is expanded.

V: TRBV7-8
D: TRBD1
J: TRBJ1-2
size: .
DNA: TGTGCCAGCAGCTTCGGACAGGGGGTTGGCTACACCTTC
CDR3: CASSFGQGVGYTF

V: TRBV2
D: TRBD1
J: TRBJ1-4
size: .
DNA: TGTGCCAGCAACCCGGACAGGACCCCGAGGGATGAAAAACTGTTTTTT
CDR3: CASNPDRTPRDEKLFF

V: TRBV3-1/TRBV3-2
D: TRBD1
J: TRBJ2-2
size: .
DNA: TGTGCCAGCACCCTCCTCGGGGTCAGGGGGTGGACCGGGGAGCTGTTTTTT
CDR3: CASTLLGVRGWTGELFF

V: TRBV7-9
D: .
J: TRBJ1-2
size: .
DNA: TGTGCCACTCCGTCGCAGGGGAGAAACTATGGCTACACCTTC
CDR3: CATPSQGRNYGYTF

V: TRBV5-1
D: TRBD1
J: TRBJ1-4
size: .
DNA: TGCGCCAGCAGGGCCGGGACAGGGAGCGGTTTACTGTTTTTT
CDR3: CASRAGTGSGLLFF

V: TRBV13
D: TRBD2
J: TRBJ2-2
size: .
DNA: TGTGCCAGCATGATAGGACTAGCCCGGGAGCTGTTTTTT
CDR3: CASMIGLARELFF

V: TRBV6-1
D: .
J: TRBJ2-3
size: .
DNA: TGTGCCAGCAGTGAGAGGGCAGGAACGCAGTATTTT
CDR3: CASSERAGTQYF

V: TRBV15
D: TRBD1
J: TRBJ1-6
size: .
DNA: TGTGCCACCAGCAGAGGTTACAGGGGTGATTCACCCCTCCACTTT
CDR3: CATSRGYRGDSPLHF

V: TRBV7-3
D: TRBD2
J: TRBJ2-3
size: once
DNA: TGTGCCAGCAGCCTTAATAGCGGGGTAGGGGATACGCAGTATTTT
CDR3: CASSLNSGVGDTQYF

V: TRBV19
D: .
J: TRBJ1-5
size: .
DNA: TGTGCCAGTAGTCCCGGTAGGGGGAGGGGGGCTTATAGCAATCAGCCCCAGCATTTT
CDR3: CASSPGRGRGAYSNQPQHF

V: TRBV10-2
D: .
J: TRBJ2-7
size: .
DNA: TGCGCCAGCAGTGAGGATGGGAGTTTCTACGAGCAGTACTTC
CDR3: CASSEDGSFYEQYF

V: TRBV5-1
D: TRBD2
J: TRBJ2-1
size: .
DNA: TGCGCCAGCAGCTTGCGGCGGGGGTTAAACAATGAGCAGTTCTTC
CDR3: CASSLRRGLNNEQFF

V: TRBV5-8
D: .
J: TRBJ2-7
size: .
DNA: TGTGCCAGCAGCCTTGGGGGCCTTACAGGGACCGGAGAGCAGTACTTC
CDR3: CASSLGGLTGTGEQYF

V: TRBV19
D: .
J: TRBJ2-3
size: .
DNA: TGTGCCAGTACGCCAGCAGGGTTGAGGGATACGCAGTATTTT
CDR3: CASTPAGLRDTQYF

V: TRBV29-1
D: .
J: TRBJ1-1
size: .
DNA: TGCAGCGTTGGAGGGGGTGAAGCTTTCTTT
CDR3: CSVGGGEAFF

V: TRBV11-3
D: TRBD2
J: TRBJ2-3
size: .
DNA: TGTGCCAGCAGCTTAGATCCAGCGGGGGGGACAGATACGCAGTATTTT
CDR3: CASSLDPAGGTDTQYF

V: TRBV28
D: TRBD1
J: TRBJ2-7
size: .
DNA: TGTGCCAGCAGCAAACCACAGGGGAACTACGAGCAGTACTTC
CDR3: CASSKPQGNYEQYF

V: TRBV7-9
D: TRBD1
J: TRBJ2-6
size: .
DNA: TGTGCCAGCAGCCGGGACAGGGGGGCCTCTGGGGCCAACGTCCTGACTTTC
CDR3: CASSRDRGASGANVLTF

V: TRBV25-1
D: .
J: TRBJ1-1
size: .
DNA: TGTGCCAGCAGTGAACTAGGGGCACTGAACACTGAAGCTTTCTTT
CDR3: CASSELGALNTEAFF

V: TRBV7-2
D: TRBD2
J: TRBJ2-7
size: .
DNA: TGTGCCAGCAGCCTGGTGACTAGCGGGGGCGAGCAGTACTTC
CDR3: CASSLVTSGGEQYF

V: TRBV27
D: .
J: TRBJ2-5
size: .
DNA: TGTGCCAGCAGTCTCAACAGAGGGGGAGAGACCCAGTACTTC
CDR3: CASSLNRGGETQYF

V: TRBV20-1
D: .
J: TRBJ2-7
size: .
DNA: TGCAGTGCTAGTGGTGAAAGGGGTAAAGACGAGCAGTACTTC
CDR3: CSASGERGKDEQYF

V: TRBV5-1
D: .
J: TRBJ1-1
size: .
DNA: TGCGCCAGCAGCAAAAACGGGGACATGGGCACTGAAGCTTTCTTT
CDR3: CASSKNGDMGTEAFF

V: TRBV2
D: .
J: TRBJ2-1
size: .
DNA: TGTGCCAGCGGGACACTCAACAATGAGCAGTTCTTC
CDR3: CASGTLNNEQFF

V: TRBV18
D: TRBD2
J: TRBJ2-3
size: once
DNA: TGTGCCAGCTCACCAATCGGGAGGTCAGATACGCAGTATTTT
CDR3: CASSPIGRSDTQYF

V: TRBV6-2/TRBV6-3
D: TRBD1
J: TRBJ1-5
size: .
DNA: TGTGCCAGCAGTTATCCACAGGGGAATCAGCCCCAGCATTTT
CDR3: CASSYPQGNQPQHF

V: TRBV5-4
D: .
J: TRBJ2-7
size: .
DNA: TGTGCCAGCAGCTTGACATTAGGGGACACTATCTACGAGCAGTACTTC
CDR3: CASSLTLGDTIYEQYF

V: TRBV14
D: .
J: TRBJ1-2
size: .
DNA: TGTGCCAGCAGCCAAATTTCAACTACGGGGGGCTACACCTTC
CDR3: CASSQISTTGGYTF

V: TRBV3-1/TRBV3-2
D: .
J: TRBJ1-3
size: .
DNA: TGTGCCAGCAGCCTCAACAGGGCAAACACCATATATTTT
CDR3: CASSLNRANTIYF

V: TRBV19
D: TRBD1
J: TRBJ1-5
size: .
DNA: TGTGCCAGTAGTTGGGACAGGGCTTATCAGCCCCAGCATTTT
CDR3: CASSWDRAYQPQHF

V: TRBV19
D: TRBD1
J: TRBJ1-2
size: .
DNA: TGTGCCAGTAACTTCCCGACAGGGATCAGTGGCTACACCTTC
CDR3: CASNFPTGISGYTF

V: TRBV7-9
D: TRBD1
J: TRBJ1-2
size: .
DNA: TGTGCCAGCCGGGACAGGCCGAACTATGGCTACACCTTC
CDR3: CASRDRPNYGYTF

V: TRBV7-3
D: TRBD2
J: TRBJ2-1
size: .
DNA: TGTGCCAGCAGCCCGACTGGGACTAGCTCCTACAATGAGCAGTTCTTC
CDR3: CASSPTGTSSYNEQFF

V: TRBV12-5
D: TRBD1
J: TRBJ1-3
size: .
DNA: TGTGCTAGTGGTTTGTTCGACCGGGACAGGGGCTCTGGAAACACCATATATTTT
CDR3: CASGLFDRDRGSGNTIYF

V: TRBV5-5
D: .
J: TRBJ1-2
size: .
DNA: TGTGCCAGCAGCTTGGCCTTCGAGAGGGTTCACTATGGCTACACCTTC
CDR3: CASSLAFERVHYGYTF

V: TRBV27
D: TRBD1
J: TRBJ1-5
size: .
DNA: TGTGCCAGCAGTCCAACAGGGGTCAATCAGCCCCAGCATTTT
CDR3: CASSPTGVNQPQHF

V: TRBV7-9
D: .
J: TRBJ2-3
size: few
DNA: TGTGCCAGCAGCCAAGGGGCCCTTCTGTTTAGCACAGATACGCAGTATTTT
CDR3: CASSQGALLFSTDTQYF

V: TRBV6-5
D: TRBD2
J: TRBJ2-7
size: .
DNA: TGTGCCAGCAGTCCCGCGGGGGGGGACATATACGAGCAGTACTTC
CDR3: CASSPAGGDIYEQYF

V: TRBV19
D: TRBD1
J: TRBJ1-5
size: once
DNA: TGTGCCAGCGAACCGGGACAGCAAAAATATAGCAATCAGCCCCAGCATTTT
CDR3: CASEPGQQKYSNQPQHF

V: TRBV27
D: TRBD1
J: TRBJ2-3
size: .
DNA: TGTGCCAGCACGACTGGACAGGACAGCACAGATACGCAGTATTTT
CDR3: CASTTGQDSTDTQYF

V: TRBV2
D: TRBD1
J: TRBJ1-5
size: .
DNA: TGTGCCAGCAGTTCACAGGGGCTCGGCAATCAGCCCCAGCATTTT
CDR3: CASSSQGLGNQPQHF

V: TRBV4-1
D: TRBD2
J: TRBJ2-7
size: .
DNA: TGCGCCAGCAGCTTTACTAGCGGGGGTGCCTACGAGCAGTACTTC
CDR3: CASSFTSGGAYEQYF

V: TRBV18
D: .
J: TRBJ1-4
size: .
DNA: TGTGCCAGCTCCCACACCGGGGGGGATAATGAAAAACTGTTTTTT
CDR3: CASSHTGGDNEKLFF

V: TRBV30
D: TRBD1
J: TRBJ2-2
size: .
DNA: TGTGCCTGGAGCACGGGACAGGGGGGTGCCGGGGAGCTGTTTTTT
CDR3: CAWSTGQGGAGELFF

V: TRBV11-2
D: TRBD1
J: TRBJ1-1
size: .
DNA: TGTGCCAGCAGCCGTCCCGGGACAGGGCCTGAAGCTTTCTTT
CDR3: CASSRPGTGPEAFF

V: TRBV19
D: TRBD1
J: TRBJ1-2
size: few
DNA: TGTGCCAGCTCCCAGACAGGGGACTCAATTTATGGCTACACCTTC
CDR3: CASSQTGDSIYGYTF

V: TRBV9
D: .
J: TRBJ2-3
size: .
DNA: TGTGCCAGCAGCGTTCAGGAGGCAGATACGCAGTATTTT
CDR3: CASSVQEADTQYF

V: TRBV25-1
D: TRBD1
J: TRBJ2-7
size: few
DNA: TGTGCCAGCAGTGAAATGGGCAGGGGGTCCCTCTCCTACGAGCAGTACTTC
CDR3: CASSEMGRGSLSYEQYF

V: TRBV27
D: .
J: TRBJ1-1
size: .
DNA: TGTGCCAGCAGGGCCAGGGGGAACACTGAAGCTTTCTTT
CDR3: CASRARGNTEAFF

V: TRBV2
D: .
J: TRBJ1-4
size: once
DNA: TGTGCCAGCAAGGGGGTTAATGAAAAACTGTTTTTT
CDR3: CASKGVNEKLFF

V: TRBV7-2
D: .
J: TRBJ1-1
size: .
DNA: TGTGCCAGCAGCCCGTATACAGGGCCGCCCATCTTCTTT
CDR3: CASSPYTGPPIFF

V: TRBV2
D: .
J: TRBJ1-4
size: few
DNA: TGTGCCAGCAGCCCCACAGGGTTGACTAATGAAAAACTGTTTTTT
CDR3: CASSPTGLTNEKLFF

V: TRBV18
D: TRBD1
J: TRBJ1-1
size: .
DNA: TGTGCCAGCTCACCACAGGGGGCGAACACTGAAGCTTTCTTT
CDR3: CASSPQGANTEAFF

V: TRBV24-1
D: TRBD1
J: TRBJ2-7
size: .
DNA: TGTGCCACCAGTGATCCCGGGACAGGGGGCGAAAAGCAGTACTTC
CDR3: CATSDPGTGGEKQYF

V: TRBV30
D: .
J: TRBJ1-5
size: .
DNA: TGTGCCTGGAGTGAGAACAGGGATCAGCCCCAGCATTTT
CDR3: CAWSENRDQPQHF

V: TRBV24-1
D: TRBD1
J: TRBJ2-5
size: .
DNA: TGTGCCACCAGTGACTGGACAGGGGTAGAGACCCAGTACTTC
CDR3: CATSDWTGVETQYF

V: TRBV4-1
D: .
J: TRBJ1-1
size: .
DNA: TGCGCCAGCAGCCAAGATCGAGGGGGTAGGACTGAAGCTTTCTTT
CDR3: CASSQDRGGRTEAFF

V: TRBV2
D: TRBD2
J: TRBJ2-7
size: .
DNA: TGTGCCAGCAGACCTCCCCCCGGGACTAGCGGGGGGGCTTTCTTAGAGCAGTACTTC
CDR3: CASRPPPGTSGGAFLEQYF

V: TRBV21-1
D: .
J: TRBJ2-2
size: .
DNA: TGTGCCAGCAGCAGTACAGGGGCTGCGAACACCGGGGAGCTGTTTTTT
CDR3: CASSSTGAANTGELFF